Each of the 29 T cell receptor beta chains below was sequenced from the same sample in a study of T cell responses to AZD1222 COVID-19 vaccine. The repertoire was sequenced with immunoSEQ multiplex PCR; TCRdb's copy has only in-frame clones and lacks some. The sample includes some 94,000 clones, roughly 87% of them seen just once. The material was peripheral blood, obtained on day 0 of AZD1222 vaccination. The receptors come from an adult in good health.

The V and J genes are TRBV5-8 and TRBJ1-2; possibly TRBD1 for D (5 bases). This CDR3 has 14 amino acids. V lost 1 base, J lost 3 bases, and 10 bases lay in between. Germline V gene lookup returns CDR1 SGHTS and CDR2 YDEGEE. The CDR3: CASSLPGRDYGYTF. The CDR3 DNA is TGTGCCAGCAGCTTGCCAGGGCGGGACTATGGCTACACCTTC.

J is TRBJ1-6 and V is TRBV10-3, with 10 bases identical to TRBD1. The CDR3 length is 14 residues. CDR1 ENHRY and CDR2 SYGVKD come from the germline V gene. The V segment lost 5 bases and the J segment 7 bases; nucleotides outside the gene matches: 2. CDR3 sequence: CAISRDRGNSPLHF. CDR3 coding DNA: TGTGCCATCAGTCGGGACAGGGGAAATTCACCCCTCCACTTT.

This clone was detected only a few times. The J gene is TRBJ1-1, the V gene TRBV27; 7 positions match TRBD1. Looked up from germline, CDR1 is MNHEY and CDR2 is SMNVEV (reference sequence). This CDR3 comprises 15 residues. V dropped 0 bases and J dropped 7; count of bases not matched to a gene: 8. The CDR3 sequence: CASSLSADRAIEAFF. CDR3 sequence (DNA): TGTGCCAGCAGTTTATCGGCAGACAGGGCTATTGAAGCTTTCTTT.

CDR3 DNA sequence: TGTGCCAGCAGCCCAGCGGTTGTTACTGAAGCTTTCTTT. This sequence encodes CASSPAVVTEAFF. The rearrangement uses TRBV9 and TRBJ1-1, with unresolved D. Trimming took 4 bases from V and 5 from J, leaving 12 bases between them. The CDR3 totals 13 residues. Germline values: CDR1 SGDLS, CDR2 YYNGEE.

The chain couples TRBV18 to TRBJ2-2; TRBD2 is a possible D gene (5 bases). Germline CDR1 reads KGHSH; CDR2 reads LQKENI. The CDR3 has 12 residues. V lost 4 bases and J lost 7, with 7 bases in between. This chain's CDR3 is CASSLRGGELFF. The CDR3 DNA sequence: TGTGCCAGCTCACTCCGGGGCGGGGAGCTGTTTTTT.

This clone was counted between two and nine times. The chain links TRBV12-3 or TRBV12-4 to TRBJ1-2, with D possibly matching TRBD1 (5 bases). The CDR3 length is 13 residues. Trimming shortened V by 6 bases and J by 6 bases, and 14 bases separated the two germline ends. In nucleotides, the CDR3 is TGTGCCAGCAGAATGACAGTAGGGGATGGCTACACCTTC. Translation gives CASRMTVGDGYTF.

The chain employs TRBV6-5 and TRBJ1-3; D not certain. Trimming pared 2 bases from V and 3 bases from J, leaving 8 bases between. CDR3 length: 14 residues. The V gene's germline CDR1 is MNHEY and CDR2 SVGAGI. Here the CDR3 reads CASSYGQSGNTIYF. In DNA, the CDR3 is TGTGCCAGCAGTTACGGGCAGAGTGGAAACACCATATATTTT.

With regard to this clone: At one end, the junction sequence differs from germline, possibly due to a read error. V usage is TRBV7-7 and J usage is TRBJ1-5; D is ambiguous. The CDR3 consists of 13 residues. Germline CDR1 is SSHAT and CDR2 is FNYEAQ (reference sequence). CDR3 in DNA: TGTGCTAGCAGCTTAGAAGCTAATCAGCCCCAGCATTTT. This codes for CASSLEANQPQHF.

The chain links TRBV7-2 to TRBJ1-1; D gene unclear. Germline loops: CDR1 SGHTA, CDR2 FQGNSA. The V gene lost 3 bases and the J gene lost 6 bases, with 11 bases spanning the gap. The CDR3 contains 13 residues. In DNA form, the CDR3 reads TGTGCCAGCAGCTTTTCACCAGCGGCTGAAGCTTTCTTT. Amino acids: CASSFSPAAEAFF.

This chain links TRBV10-3 with TRBJ1-1; D gene ambiguous. CDR1 and CDR2 (germline): ENHRY, SYGVKD. V lost 6 bases and J 1 base, leaving 6 bases between the germline ends. This CDR3 region has 12 residues. The CDR3: CAIRATNTEAFF. As DNA, the CDR3 is TGTGCCATCAGGGCTACGAACACTGAAGCTTTCTTT.

V gene TRBV12-3 or TRBV12-4 combines with J gene TRBJ1-2; 9 bases map to TRBD1. V shed 6 bases, J shed 8 bases, and the junction held 7 bases outside the gene matches. This CDR3 is 13 amino acids long. The CDR3 nucleotides read TGTGCCAGCAGGCACAGGGGGCGGGTCGGCTACACCTTC. It translates to CASRHRGRVGYTF.

This chain's CDR3 is CASSLVGGLKNIQYF. CDR3 coding DNA: TGTGCCAGCAGCTTAGTCGGGGGGCTGAAAAACATTCAGTACTTC. The V call is TRBV11-2, the J call TRBJ2-4; D is perhaps TRBD2 (7 bases). CDR1 is SGHAT, CDR2 FQNNGV, per germline. This CDR3 spans 15 amino acids. Trimming cost V 1 base and J 4 bases, with 11 bases left between them.

The chain has TRBV21-1 and TRBJ1-5; the table gives TRBD1 as D, unverified against the DNA. TRBV21-1 is classified as a pseudogene. The CDR3 covers 17 residues. The CDR3 spells CASSKDGPGIANQPQHF. The CDR3 DNA sequence: TGTGCCAGCAGCAAAGATGGGCCAGGGATTGCCAATCAGCCCCAGCATTTT.

On this clone itself: Germline and junction disagree at one end, which may indicate a read error. The rearrangement joins TRBV14 to TRBJ1-1, with D hard to call. The CDR3 is 13 residues long. The germline V gene has CDR1 SGHDN and CDR2 FVKESK. The CDR3 region has the DNA TGTGCCAGCACCCAAGACCGGAACACTGAAGCTTTCTTT. It codes for CASTQDRNTEAFF.

The chain uses TRBV7-3 and TRBJ1-6; no clear D. This CDR3 has 14 amino acids. The V end lost 3 bases, the J end lost 11 bases, and 14 bases lay between the germline ends. Per the germline V gene, CDR1 is SGHTA and CDR2 is FQGTGA. The CDR3, as DNA: TGTGCCAGCAGCTTTAGCTTGGCATTGCCACCCCTCCACTTT. Translation: CASSFSLALPPLHF.

The sample holds a few counts of this clone. The chain joins TRBV5-4 to TRBJ2-5, with D tentatively TRBD2 (6 bases). Germline V lookup: CDR1 SGHNT, CDR2 YYREEE (reference sequence). CDR3 length: 16 amino acids. The ends were cut back, 3 bases at V and 4 bases at J, with 19 bases in the middle. This CDR3 is CASSSGSRGGVETQYF. The CDR3 DNA reads TGTGCCAGCAGCTCGGGATCGAGGGGCGGGGTAGAGACCCAGTACTTC.

The chain joins TRBV5-5 to TRBJ1-1; D is perhaps TRBD1 (6 bases). The CDR3 sequence is 12 residues long. V lost 3 bases and J lost 8, with 11 bases in between. The germline CDR1 and CDR2 sequences are SGHKS and YYEKEE (reference sequence). The CDR3: CASSSLDSEAFF. Written as DNA, the CDR3 is TGTGCCAGCAGCTCTTTGGACAGCGAAGCTTTCTTT.

This chain uses TRBV2 with TRBJ2-3; either TRBD1 or TRBD2 may fit D (6 bases each). Germline loops: CDR1 SNHLY, CDR2 FYNNEI. V was trimmed by 8 bases and J by 4 bases, leaving 28 bases between them. The CDR3 covers 18 residues. CDR3 residues: CASRYPGQRDSGPDTQYF. The CDR3 region has the DNA TGTGCCAGCCGCTACCCGGGACAACGGGACTCAGGGCCAGATACGCAGTATTTT.

J is TRBJ1-3 and V is TRBV3-1 (or the pseudogene TRBV3-2), with D unclear. The V gene lost 1 base and the J gene lost 0 bases, with 7 bases spanning the gap. From germline, CDR1 is LGHDT and CDR2 YNNKEL (reference sequence). The CDR3 loop spans 15 amino acids. The DNA of the CDR3 is TGTGCCAGCAGCCAAGGTGGACCCTCTGGAAACACCATATATTTT. Its translation: CASSQGGPSGNTIYF.

The rearrangement uses TRBV19 and TRBJ2-2; D gene ambiguous. Germline lookup yields CDR1 LNHDA and CDR2 SQIVND (reference sequence). This CDR3 is 16 amino acids long. Trimming took 0 bases from V and 4 from J, leaving 12 bases between them. The CDR3 loop is CASSIDSAKFTGELFF. CDR3 bases: TGTGCCAGTAGTATAGACTCGGCTAAATTCACCGGGGAGCTGTTTTTT.

This chain uses TRBV25-1 with TRBJ1-1; the D gene is possibly TRBD1 (6 bases). CDR1 is MGHDK and CDR2 is SYGVNS in the germline V gene. The V gene lost 3 bases and the J gene lost 0 bases, with 11 bases spanning the gap. The CDR3 loop spans 15 amino acids. The CDR3 is CASSDTGLMNTEAFF. The CDR3, as DNA: TGTGCCAGCAGTGATACAGGGCTCATGAACACTGAAGCTTTCTTT.

The chain recombines TRBV5-5 with TRBJ2-1, with 7 bases aligning to TRBD2. The CDR3 loop spans 15 amino acids. V gave up 2 bases and J gave up 0 bases; unmatched junction bases: 2. From germline, CDR1 is SGHKS and CDR2 YYEKEE (reference sequence). Written as DNA, the CDR3 is TGTGCCAGCAGCTTAGGACTAGGCTCCTACAATGAGCAGTTCTTC. This codes for CASSLGLGSYNEQFF.

The chain uses TRBV7-2 and TRBJ2-1; D not resolved. V was clipped by 4 bases and J by 9 bases, with 13 bases between them. CDR3 length: 13 amino acids. Germline V gene sequence: CDR1 SGHTA, CDR2 FQGNSA. This CDR3 reads CASSSLFSGEQFF. DNA for the CDR3: TGTGCCAGCAGCTCCCTCTTTTCCGGTGAGCAGTTCTTC. Based on the CDR3 plus reference TRBV7-2 and TRBJ2-1, the full variable domain is GAGVSQSPSNKVTEKGKDVELRCDPISGHTALYWYRQSLGQGLEFLIYFQGNSAPDKSGLPSDRFSAERTGGSVSTLTIQRTQQEDSAVYLCASSSLFSGEQFFGPGTRLTVL.

The chain recombines TRBV2 with TRBJ2-7; 7 bases are a match to TRBD2. Per germline, CDR1 SNHLY and CDR2 FYNNEI. The CDR3 totals 16 residues. The V and J ends lost 0 bases and 1 base, in that order; junction bases with no gene match: 6. The CDR3 spells CASSEARLAVSYEQYV. Written as DNA, the CDR3 is TGTGCCAGCAGTGAAGCGCGGCTAGCGGTATCCTACGAGCAGTACGTC.

V and J are TRBV9 and TRBJ2-5, with D uncertain. The CDR3 sequence is 13 residues long. Trimming left V 6 bases short and J 5 bases short, with 14 bases between. From germline, CDR1 is SGDLS and CDR2 YYNGEE. The CDR3 DNA follows: TGTGCCAGCAACAGTGGGATGGCGGAGACCCAGTACTTC. The encoded protein is CASNSGMAETQYF.

The chain has TRBV7-9 and TRBJ2-2, with a possible D match to TRBD1 (7 bases). Germline values: CDR1 SEHNR, CDR2 FQNEAQ (reference sequence). The CDR3 contains 15 residues. V lost 5 bases to trimming and J lost 2 bases, with 12 bases between them. The CDR3 sequence: CASSPRDRNTGELFF. The CDR3 DNA is TGTGCCAGCAGCCCGCGGGACAGAAACACCGGGGAGCTGTTTTTT.

The V call is TRBV19, the J call TRBJ2-5; 9 bases line up with TRBD1. CDR3 length: 16 residues. CDR1 is LNHDA and CDR2 is SQIVND in the germline V gene (reference sequence). Trimming took 5 bases from V and 5 from J; bases not matched to a gene: 12. The CDR3 nucleotides are TGTGCCAGTAGTCAAAGGACAGGGGCGACCAGGGAGACCCAGTACTTC. Encoded protein: CASSQRTGATRETQYF. Full variable domain (rest looked up from reference TRBV19 and TRBJ2-5): DGGITQSPKYLFRKEGQNVTLSCEQNLNHDAMYWYRQDPGQGLRLIYYSQIVNDFQKGDIAEGYSVSREKKESFPLTVTSAQKNPTAFYLCASSQRTGATRETQYFGPGTRLLVL.

This clone was observed a handful of times. J is TRBJ1-1 and V is TRBV11-2; D gene unclear. Trimming cost V 1 base and J 1 base, with 16 bases left between them. This CDR3 spans 17 amino acids. The germline V gene encodes CDR1 SGHAT and CDR2 FQNNGV. This chain's CDR3 is CASSLAVNLRQNTEAFF. The CDR3 DNA is TGTGCCAGCAGCTTAGCGGTGAACTTACGGCAGAACACTGAAGCTTTCTTT.

This chain joins TRBV7-9 and TRBJ1-1; TRBD1 is a possible D gene (5 bases). V lost 8 bases to trimming and J lost 1 base, with 23 bases between them. The CDR3 consists of 17 residues. Germline CDR1 is SEHNR and CDR2 is FQNEAQ (reference sequence). The CDR3 region is CASELTRDRHGNTEAFF. CDR3 in DNA: TGTGCCAGCGAGTTGACCCGGGACCGCCATGGGAACACTGAAGCTTTCTTT.